Following are 20 T cell receptor beta chains from one sample sequenced in a study of T cell responses to AZD1222 COVID-19 vaccine. Here immunoSEQ multiplex PCR was the method, and the copy in TCRdb shows in-frame clones only, minus some. The sample includes under 150,000 clones, more than 75% of them seen just once. The specimen was peripheral blood, collected 28 days after the second AZD1222 dose. These TCRs come from an adult who received the AZD1222 COVID-19 vaccine.

J is TRBJ2-3 and V is TRBV10-1; TRBD2 matches 7 bases. Germline values: CDR1 WNHNN, CDR2 SYGVQD (reference sequence). After removal of 4 bases from V and 1 base from J, the junction contained 8 bases not matched to a gene. The CDR3 is 16 amino acids. This chain's CDR3 is CASSGWGGLRTDTQYF. The CDR3 DNA reads as TGCGCCAGCAGTGGATGGGGGGGACTACGCACAGATACGCAGTATTTT.

The chain carries TRBV20-1 and TRBJ1-3; D possibly corresponds to TRBD1 (6 bases). In germline, CDR1 is DFQATT, CDR2 SNEGSKA (reference sequence). The ends were cut back, 6 bases at V and 7 bases at J, with 10 bases in the middle. The CDR3 length is 11 residues. The CDR3 DNA follows: TGCAGTGCCTACCAGGGGAACACCATATATTTT. This sequence encodes CSAYQGNTIYF.

This chain uses TRBV5-1 with TRBJ1-1; TRBD1 aligns across 12 bases. Germline V gives CDR1 SGHRS, CDR2 YFSETQ. The ends lost 4 bases at V and 7 bases at J; junction bases unmatched: 5. This CDR3 comprises 14 residues. CDR3 sequence: CASSPGTGGLEAFF. CDR3 sequence (DNA): TGCGCCAGCAGCCCTGGGACAGGGGGCCTTGAAGCTTTCTTT.

The CDR3 DNA reads TGCGCCAGCAGTTCTATAAGCGGAAACACCATATATTTT. Its protein is CASSSISGNTIYF. The chain joins TRBV10-2 to TRBJ1-3; D is unresolved. CDR3 size: 13 residues. V lost 5 bases, J lost 4 bases, and 9 bases lay in between. Germline values: CDR1 WSHSY, CDR2 SAAADI.

The V call is TRBV18, the J call TRBJ1-2; 8 nucleotides line up with TRBD1. J lost 8 bases, V lost 3 bases, and 5 bases had no gene match. Germline assignment: CDR1 KGHSH and CDR2 LQKENI. The CDR3 length is 13 residues. CDR3 region: CASSPTGVGGYTF. CDR3 coding DNA: TGTGCCAGCTCACCGACAGGGGTGGGAGGCTACACCTTC.

This clone was observed a handful of times. The gene calls are TRBV7-9 and TRBJ2-7; D not certain. The CDR3 runs to 15 residues. Trimming removed 4 bases from V and 1 base from J, with 14 bases in between. Germline CDR1 SEHNR, CDR2 FQNEAQ (reference sequence). The CDR3 sequence is CASSSMAGISYEQYF. The DNA of the CDR3 is TGTGCCAGCAGCTCGATGGCAGGTATTTCCTACGAGCAGTACTTC.

V gene TRBV5-4 combines with J gene TRBJ2-7; D is unclear. V dropped 4 bases and J dropped 0 bases, with 8 bases sitting between them. Germline CDR1 and CDR2: SGHNT and YYREEE (reference sequence). The CDR3 extends over 13 amino acids. The CDR3 here is CASSLLSSYEQYF. The CDR3 DNA is TGTGCCAGCAGCCTCCTGAGCTCCTACGAGCAGTACTTC.

J is TRBJ1-2 and V is TRBV29-1; D perhaps matches TRBD1 (6 bases). The CDR3 consists of 16 residues. The ends were cut back, 4 bases at V and 4 bases at J, with 22 bases in the middle. In germline, CDR1 is SQVTM, CDR2 ANQGSEA. The DNA of the CDR3 is TGCAGCGTTGGAGGACCGACAGGAGAGGGGCCCTATGGCTACACCTTC. This gives the protein CSVGGPTGEGPYGYTF.

This chain uses TRBV2 with TRBJ2-7; D is possibly TRBD1 (5 bases). V dropped 7 bases and J dropped 0 bases, with 13 bases sitting between them. Germline CDR1 and CDR2: SNHLY and FYNNEI. This CDR3 is built from 14 residues. CDR3 coding DNA: TGTGCCAGCATGGCGACAGACAACTCCTACGAGCAGTACTTC. This encodes CASMATDNSYEQYF.

This clone was recorded once. The rearrangement joins TRBV6-5 to TRBJ2-3, with D hard to call. Germline CDR1 MNHEY, CDR2 SVGAGI. The CDR3 has 16 residues. The germline V and J ends were trimmed by 2 bases and 0 bases, with 12 bases remaining between them. The CDR3 sequence: CASSYPGGRSTDTQYF. In nucleotides, the CDR3 is TGTGCCAGCAGTTACCCCGGTGGCCGAAGCACAGATACGCAGTATTTT.

The rearrangement links TRBV7-2 to TRBJ2-7; a weak D match, TRBD2 (6 bases). CDR3 size: 14 residues. Germline-derived CDR1 and CDR2 are SGHTA and FQGNSA. Trimming took 5 bases from V and 2 from J, leaving 13 bases between them. The CDR3 DNA is TGTGCCAGCAGCCCCCGGGGAGGACCCTACGAGCAGTACTTC. Protein sequence: CASSPRGGPYEQYF.

V and J are TRBV30 and TRBJ1-2; TRBD1 is a possible D gene (6 bases). Germline loops: CDR1 GTSNPN, CDR2 SVGIG (reference sequence). The V gene lost 6 bases and the J gene lost 0 bases, with 17 bases spanning the gap. The CDR3 consists of 15 residues. CDR3 nucleotides: TGTGCCTGCCCCGAGGGGACAAATACTAACTATGGCTACACCTTC. Protein sequence: CACPEGTNTNYGYTF.

The chain joins TRBV6-4 to TRBJ1-2; the match to TRBD1 covers 7 bases. The CDR3 runs to 14 residues. V lost 3 bases to trimming and J lost 4 bases; unmatched junction nucleotides: 5. Germline assignment: CDR1 MRHNA and CDR2 SNTAGT. CDR3 sequence (DNA): TGTGCCAGCAGTGAGACAGGGCGGAGCTATGGCTACACCTTC. Its protein product is CASSETGRSYGYTF.

CDR3 region: CASSFLAGGSYNEQFF. In nucleotides, the CDR3 is TGCGCCAGCAGCTTCCTAGCGGGAGGCTCCTACAATGAGCAGTTCTTC. The V gene is TRBV5-1, the J gene TRBJ2-1, with 11 bases lining up with TRBD2. This CDR3 spans 16 amino acids. Germline V gene lookup returns CDR1 SGHRS and CDR2 YFSETQ. V was pared by 2 bases and J by 0 bases, with 1 base of the junction left unmatched. The complete variable domain, with remaining parts taken from reference TRBV5-1 and TRBJ2-1, reads KAGVTQTPRYLIKTRGQQVTLSCSPISGHRSVSWYQQTPGQGLQFLFEYFSETQRNKGNFPGRFSGRQFSNSRSEMNVSTLELGDSALYLCASSFLAGGSYNEQFFGPGTRLTVL.

This chain connects TRBV14 to TRBJ1-2; possibly TRBD1 for D (6 bases). Per the germline V gene, CDR1 is SGHDN and CDR2 is FVKESK. Trimming left V 0 bases short and J 7 bases short, with 12 bases between. The CDR3 is 14 residues long. In nucleotides, the CDR3 is TGTGCCAGCAGCCAAGATCTAGGGGGAGCTGGCTACACCTTC. This sequence encodes CASSQDLGGAGYTF.

Regarding this clone: This sample also contains other DNA sequences that code for the same CDR3. This CDR3 reads CASSPRGSEAFF. In DNA form, the CDR3 reads TGTGCCAGTAGCCCTAGGGGTAGTGAAGCTTTCTTT. The chain has TRBV19 and TRBJ1-1; possibly TRBD1 for D (5 bases). CDR1 LNHDA and CDR2 SQIVND come from the germline V gene (reference sequence). V lost 6 bases and J lost 7, with 12 bases in between. CDR3 length equals 12 residues. The entire variable domain, with the rest obtained from reference TRBV19 and TRBJ1-1, is as follows: DGGITQSPKYLFRKEGQNVTLSCEQNLNHDAMYWYRQDPGQGLRLIYYSQIVNDFQKGDIAEGYSVSREKKESFPLTVTSAQKNPTAFYLCASSPRGSEAFFGQGTRLTVV.

This clone was seen only once. The J gene is TRBJ2-3, the V gene TRBV14; TRBD2 matches 9 bases. From germline, CDR1 is SGHDN and CDR2 FVKESK. J gave up 4 bases and V 2 bases, and 7 bases lay outside the gene matches. The CDR3 has 16 amino acids. Written as DNA, the CDR3 is TGTGCCAGCAGCCAAACGATGGCGGGGGGGGCAGATACGCAGTATTTT. Translation gives CASSQTMAGGADTQYF.

This chain connects TRBV7-3 to TRBJ2-3, with 10 positions matching TRBD2. CDR1 is SGHTA, CDR2 FQGTGA, per germline. This CDR3 spans 14 amino acids. The ends lost 3 bases at V and 5 bases at J; junction bases unmatched: 2. This chain's CDR3 is CASSLTSGRDTQYF. The CDR3 DNA reads as TGTGCCAGCAGCTTGACTAGCGGGCGAGATACGCAGTATTTT. Complete variable domain (other parts from reference TRBV7-3 and TRBJ2-3): GAGVSQTPSNKVTEKGKYVELRCDPISGHTALYWYRQSLGQGPEFLIYFQGTGAADDSGLPNDRFFAVRPEGSVSTLKIQRTERGDSAVYLCASSLTSGRDTQYFGPGTRLTVL.

This clone has just a few counts. The rearrangement joins TRBV2 to TRBJ2-7; D uncertain. CDR1 and CDR2 from the germline V gene are SNHLY and FYNNEI. The V gene lost 7 bases and the J gene lost 0 bases, with 10 bases spanning the gap. This CDR3 contains 13 residues. The CDR3 DNA reads as TGTGCCAGCAAGGCGGCCAGCTCCTACGAGCAGTACTTC. Encoded protein: CASKAASSYEQYF.

This chain joins TRBV6-5 and TRBJ2-7; D may be TRBD1 (6 bases). The CDR3 sequence is 13 residues long. Looked up from germline, CDR1 is MNHEY and CDR2 is SVGAGI. Trimming cost V 10 bases and J 3 bases, with 16 bases left between them. The CDR3 sequence: CATLGVDSYEQYF. The CDR3 region has the DNA TGTGCCACCCTCGGGGTGGACAGCTACGAGCAGTACTTC.